This record concerns one T cell receptor beta chain sequence. Its antigen is currently unknown. The CDR3 end lies 3 residues beyond the end of the read and is filled in from the germline J gene. The sample is drawn from a study of T cells in women clearing cervical HPV infection. Study overall: Controls' single incident HPV16 infection cleared within 12 months without precancer. Whole-study results and caveats: Combining TCR richness with V gene abundances gave roughly 0.84 AUC. T-cell numbers per sample were unknown and may explain richness differences.

Produced via immunoSEQ multiplex PCR; TCRdb's table is partial and in-frame only. The sample has some 40,000 clones, and its top ten clones hold 4.8%. The germline V gene has CDR1 SGHDT and CDR2 YYEEEE. The CDR3 covers 14 residues. V was pared by 5 bases and J by 8 bases, with 9 bases of the junction left unmatched. The V and J genes are TRBV5-6 and TRBJ1-4; 7 bases align to TRBD1. This clonotype originated in a woman between 18 and 70 years old with a cervical HPV16 infection that either progressed to CIN3+ or cleared (not recorded which). Sample: blood buffy coat. This CDR3 is CASSFDRVGEKLFF. The CDR3 bases that were read are TGTGCCAGCAGTTTTGACAGGGTGGGGGAAAAA.